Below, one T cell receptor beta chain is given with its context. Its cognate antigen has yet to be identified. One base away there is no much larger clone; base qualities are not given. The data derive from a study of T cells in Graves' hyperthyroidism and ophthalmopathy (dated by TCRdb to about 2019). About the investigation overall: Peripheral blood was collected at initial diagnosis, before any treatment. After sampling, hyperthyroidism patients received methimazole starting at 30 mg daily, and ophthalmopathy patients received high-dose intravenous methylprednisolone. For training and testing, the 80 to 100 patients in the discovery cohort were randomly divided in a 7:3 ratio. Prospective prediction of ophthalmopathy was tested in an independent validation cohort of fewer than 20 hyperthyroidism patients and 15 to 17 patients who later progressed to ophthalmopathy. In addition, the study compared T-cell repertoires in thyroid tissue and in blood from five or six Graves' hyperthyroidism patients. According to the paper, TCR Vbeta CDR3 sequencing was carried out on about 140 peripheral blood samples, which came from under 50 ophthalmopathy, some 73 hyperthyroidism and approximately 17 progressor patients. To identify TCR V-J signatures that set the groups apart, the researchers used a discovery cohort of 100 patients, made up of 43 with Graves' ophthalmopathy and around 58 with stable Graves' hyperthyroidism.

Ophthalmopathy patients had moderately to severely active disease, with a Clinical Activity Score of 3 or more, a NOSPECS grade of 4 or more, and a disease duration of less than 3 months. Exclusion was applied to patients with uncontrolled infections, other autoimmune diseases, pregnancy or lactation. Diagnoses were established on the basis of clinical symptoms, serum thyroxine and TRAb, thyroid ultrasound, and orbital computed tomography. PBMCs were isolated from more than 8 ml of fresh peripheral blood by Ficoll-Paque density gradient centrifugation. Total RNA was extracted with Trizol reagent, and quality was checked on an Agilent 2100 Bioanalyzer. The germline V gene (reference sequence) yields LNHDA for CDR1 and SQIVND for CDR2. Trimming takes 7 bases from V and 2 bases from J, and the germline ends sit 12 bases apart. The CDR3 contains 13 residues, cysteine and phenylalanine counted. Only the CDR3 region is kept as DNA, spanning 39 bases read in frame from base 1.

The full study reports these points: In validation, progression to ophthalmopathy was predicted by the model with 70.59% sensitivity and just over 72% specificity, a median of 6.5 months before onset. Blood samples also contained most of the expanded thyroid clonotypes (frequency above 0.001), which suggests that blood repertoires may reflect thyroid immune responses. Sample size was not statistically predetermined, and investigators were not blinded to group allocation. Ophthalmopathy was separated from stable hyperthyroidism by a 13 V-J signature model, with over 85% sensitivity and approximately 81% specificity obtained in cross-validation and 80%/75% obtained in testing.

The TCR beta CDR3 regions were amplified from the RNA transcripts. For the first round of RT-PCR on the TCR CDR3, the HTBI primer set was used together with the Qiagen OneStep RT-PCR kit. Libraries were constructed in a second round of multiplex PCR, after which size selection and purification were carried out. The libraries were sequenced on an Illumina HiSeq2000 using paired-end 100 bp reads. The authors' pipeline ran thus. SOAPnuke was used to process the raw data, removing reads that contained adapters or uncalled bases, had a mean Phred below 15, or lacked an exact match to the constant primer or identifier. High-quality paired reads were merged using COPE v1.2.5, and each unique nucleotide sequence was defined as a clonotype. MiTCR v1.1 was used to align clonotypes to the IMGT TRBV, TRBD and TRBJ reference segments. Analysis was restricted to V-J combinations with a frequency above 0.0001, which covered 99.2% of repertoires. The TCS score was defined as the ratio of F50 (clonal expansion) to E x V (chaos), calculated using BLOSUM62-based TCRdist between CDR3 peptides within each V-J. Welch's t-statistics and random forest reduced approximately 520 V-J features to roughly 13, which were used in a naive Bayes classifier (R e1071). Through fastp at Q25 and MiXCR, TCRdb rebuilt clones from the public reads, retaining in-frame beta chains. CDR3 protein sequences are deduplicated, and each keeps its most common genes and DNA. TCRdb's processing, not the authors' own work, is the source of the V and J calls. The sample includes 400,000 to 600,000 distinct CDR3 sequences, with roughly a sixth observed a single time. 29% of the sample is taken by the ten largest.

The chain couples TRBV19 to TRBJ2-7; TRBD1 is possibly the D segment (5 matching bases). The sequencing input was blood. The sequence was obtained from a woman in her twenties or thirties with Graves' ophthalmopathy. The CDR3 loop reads CASMSTETYEQYF. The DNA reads TGTGCCAGTATGTCGACAGAAACCTACGAGCAGTACTTC.